Listed here are 18 T cell receptor beta chains from one sample, sequenced in a study of T cell repertoires and Cas9 in healthy adults (dated by TCRdb to 2017 to 2018). Receptor amplification or capture employed the immunoSEQ multiplex PCR assay. The table was pulled from immuneACCESS by TCRdb, which kept in-frame rearrangements only. Such tables lose some clones; where checked, under half of the loss comes from unresolved V genes, and the rest has no known cause. Within this sample are tens of thousands of clones, with 92% of them counted one time only. Approximately 0.84% of the sample lies in the top ten. Sequencing input: CD4+ effector T cells (CD127+, CD25-, CD137-, CD154-) from PBMCs; culture status not recorded. The source is a human donor in good health.

The chain links TRBV11-2 to TRBJ1-3; tentative D call: TRBD1 (6 bases). Per the germline V gene, CDR1 is SGHAT and CDR2 is FQNNGV. CDR3 length equals 17 residues. V was clipped by 1 base and J by 0 bases, with 13 bases between them. CDR3 in DNA: TGTGCCAGCAGCTTAGCGGCAGGGGCAAACTCTGGAAACACCATATATTTT. Protein sequence: CASSLAAGANSGNTIYF.

The V and J genes are TRBV19 and TRBJ2-2, with TRBD2 identical over 14 bases. CDR1 and CDR2 (germline): LNHDA, SQIVND (reference sequence). J was trimmed by 4 bases and V by 2 bases; bases with no gene match: 12. CDR3 length: 20 residues. CDR3 protein: CASSIKRGLAGERATGELFF. Here the CDR3 DNA reads TGTGCCAGTAGTATAAAAAGGGGACTAGCGGGAGAGCGGGCCACCGGGGAGCTGTTTTTT.

This chain joins TRBV28 and TRBJ1-1; D is ambiguous. CDR1 and CDR2 from the germline V gene are MDHEN and SYDVKM. The CDR3 runs 11 residues. V lost 7 bases to trimming and J lost 1 base, with 4 bases between them. The CDR3: CASNQNTEAFF. Here the CDR3 DNA reads TGTGCCAGCAACCAGAACACTGAAGCTTTCTTT.

CDR3 protein: CASSDKGSGNTIYF. Written as DNA, the CDR3 is TGCGCCAGCTCGGACAAAGGCTCTGGAAACACCATATATTTT. The rearrangement uses TRBV5-1 and TRBJ1-3, with a tentative D call TRBD1 (5 bases). Germline CDR1 is SGHRS and CDR2 is YFSETQ. The V end lost 7 bases, the J end lost 0 bases, and 11 bases lay between the germline ends. CDR3 length: 14 amino acids. Full variable domain (rest looked up from reference TRBV5-1 and TRBJ1-3): KAGVTQTPRYLIKTRGQQVTLSCSPISGHRSVSWYQQTPGQGLQFLFEYFSETQRNKGNFPGRFSGRQFSNSRSEMNVSTLELGDSALYLCASSDKGSGNTIYFGEGSWLTVV.

The rearrangement links TRBV11-2 to TRBJ1-6; no clear D gene. The V end was cut by 5 bases, the J end by 0 bases, with 8 bases between. There are 15 residues in the CDR3. CDR1 SGHAT and CDR2 FQNNGV come from the germline V gene. The CDR3 nucleotides are TGTGCCAGCAGCGGGCGCGGCTCCTATAATTCACCCCTCCACTTT. This gives the protein CASSGRGSYNSPLHF.

This sequence joins TRBV10-3 and TRBJ1-6; D is uncertain. Trimming took off 3 bases at V and 1 base at J, with 7 bases between the two ends. CDR1 ENHRY and CDR2 SYGVKD come from the germline V gene. This CDR3 spans 15 amino acids. The DNA of the CDR3 is TGTGCCATCAGTGAACGGTCTTCCTATAATTCACCCCTCCACTTT. The encoded protein is CAISERSSYNSPLHF.

This chain joins TRBV27 and TRBJ1-5; TRBD1 aligns across 9 bases. The germline CDR1 and CDR2 sequences are MNHEY and SMNVEV (reference sequence). V trimming: 4 bases; J trimming: 4 bases; junction bases outside the gene matches: 8. The CDR3 has 16 amino acids. CDR3 sequence: CASSSSDRGWNQPQHF. CDR3 bases: TGTGCCAGCAGTTCCTCAGACAGGGGGTGGAATCAGCCCCAGCATTTT.

The CDR3 protein is CASSLIVSRSDEAFF. CDR3 nucleotides: TGTGCCAGCAGCTTAATAGTTTCCAGAAGCGATGAAGCTTTCTTT. The chain links TRBV7-2 to TRBJ1-1; no definite D call. The CDR3 is made up of 15 amino acids. Trimming removed 2 bases at V and 7 bases at J, with 17 bases between. Germline V lookup: CDR1 SGHTA, CDR2 FQGNSA.

The chain uses TRBV25-1 and TRBJ2-5; 9 bases line up with TRBD1. The J call may be wrong; the DNA end is better matched by TRBJ2-7. This CDR3 has 14 amino acids. In germline, CDR1 is MGHDK, CDR2 SYGVNS. This CDR3 reads CASRAGTGSYEQYF. The CDR3 nucleotides are TGTGCCAGCAGAGCCGGGACAGGGTCCTACGAGCAGTACTTC.

This sequence joins TRBV6-5 and TRBJ2-2; 10 bases map to TRBD1. Per germline, CDR1 MNHEY and CDR2 SVGAGI. Unmatched junction bases numbered 6, after V lost 7 bases and J lost 4 bases. The CDR3 loop spans 15 amino acids. The CDR3 here is CASTNRDRGTGELFF. CDR3 coding DNA: TGTGCCAGCACCAACCGGGACAGGGGCACCGGGGAGCTGTTTTTT.

The J gene is TRBJ1-2, the V gene TRBV5-5; D ambiguous. The CDR3 spans 12 residues. Trimming stripped 0 bases from V and 12 bases from J, with 12 bases between. Germline lookup yields CDR1 SGHKS and CDR2 YYEKEE (reference sequence). As DNA, the CDR3 is TGTGCCAGCAGCTTGGAGCTTCAGGCCGACACCTTC. It encodes CASSLELQADTF. The full variable domain, completed using reference TRBV5-5 and TRBJ1-2, is DAGVTQSPTHLIKTRGQQVTLRCSPISGHKSVSWYQQVLGQGPQFIFQYYEKEERGRGNFPDRFSARQFPNYSSELNVNALLLGDSALYLCASSLELQADTFGSGTRLTVV.

The chain carries TRBV7-2 and TRBJ1-1; a weak D match, TRBD1 (5 bases). Trimming stripped 1 base from V and 4 bases from J, with 16 bases between. CDR3 length equals 16 residues. CDR1 and CDR2 from the germline V gene are SGHTA and FQGNSA. The CDR3 bases are TGTGCCAGCAGCTTAGAAAGGGGCAGGGTCGCCACTGAAGCTTTCTTT. Translated: CASSLERGRVATEAFF. Full variable domain (rest looked up from reference TRBV7-2 and TRBJ1-1): GAGVSQSPSNKVTEKGKDVELRCDPISGHTALYWYRQSLGQGLEFLIYFQGNSAPDKSGLPSDRFSAERTGGSVSTLTIQRTQQEDSAVYLCASSLERGRVATEAFFGQGTRLTVV.

The chain combines TRBV29-1 with TRBJ1-1; D gene ambiguous. Trimming shortened V by 2 bases and J by 6 bases, and 10 bases separated the two germline ends. CDR3 length: 12 amino acids. From germline, CDR1 is SQVTM and CDR2 ANQGSEA. The CDR3 is CSVERVIAEAFF. CDR3 bases: TGCAGCGTTGAAAGAGTGATTGCTGAAGCTTTCTTT.

The gene calls are TRBV5-1 and TRBJ1-2; the D gene is possibly TRBD1 (5 bases). Trimming removed 0 bases at V and 5 bases at J, with 20 bases between. This CDR3 spans 17 amino acids. Germline lookup yields CDR1 SGHRS and CDR2 YFSETQ. The CDR3 nucleotides are TGCGCCAGCAGCTTGGCGGGGGATTCTAGGGTATCGTATGGCTACACCTTC. This sequence encodes CASSLAGDSRVSYGYTF.

This sequence joins TRBV7-9 and TRBJ2-1; no clear D gene. CDR1 is SEHNR and CDR2 is FQNEAQ in the germline V gene (reference sequence). CDR3 length: 14 amino acids. V shed 1 base and J shed 10 bases, with 14 bases lying between them. CDR3 coding DNA: TGTGCCAGCAGCTTAGTCGGCAGCACTCCCGAGCAGTTCTTC. As protein: CASSLVGSTPEQFF.

The rearrangement joins TRBV27 to TRBJ2-4; TRBD2 aligns across 9 bases. Trimming removed 7 bases from V and 11 bases from J; junction bases left unmatched: 9. Per the germline V gene, CDR1 is MNHEY and CDR2 is SMNVEV (reference sequence). This CDR3 contains 13 residues. For the CDR3, the DNA is TGTGCCAGCAAGGGGACTAGCAGCTCCCTTCAGTACTTC. This gives the protein CASKGTSSSLQYF.

The J gene is TRBJ2-7, the V gene TRBV10-1; TRBD2 agrees at 15 bases. This CDR3 is 17 amino acids long. Germline lookup yields CDR1 WNHNN and CDR2 SYGVQD (reference sequence). V lost 8 bases and J lost 4; bases outside the gene matches: 12. CDR3: CASPGGLAGGRTYEQYF. CDR3 sequence (DNA): TGCGCCAGCCCAGGAGGACTAGCGGGGGGGCGAACGTACGAGCAGTACTTC.

The V call is TRBV5-1, the J call TRBJ2-5; 9 bases are shared with TRBD2. J gave up 5 bases and V 5 bases, and 10 bases lay outside the gene matches. This CDR3 is built from 15 residues. Germline CDR1 and CDR2: SGHRS and YFSETQ. In DNA form, the CDR3 reads TGCGCCAGCAGTAATGATAACGGACTAGCGGAGACCCAGTACTTC. This codes for CASSNDNGLAETQYF.